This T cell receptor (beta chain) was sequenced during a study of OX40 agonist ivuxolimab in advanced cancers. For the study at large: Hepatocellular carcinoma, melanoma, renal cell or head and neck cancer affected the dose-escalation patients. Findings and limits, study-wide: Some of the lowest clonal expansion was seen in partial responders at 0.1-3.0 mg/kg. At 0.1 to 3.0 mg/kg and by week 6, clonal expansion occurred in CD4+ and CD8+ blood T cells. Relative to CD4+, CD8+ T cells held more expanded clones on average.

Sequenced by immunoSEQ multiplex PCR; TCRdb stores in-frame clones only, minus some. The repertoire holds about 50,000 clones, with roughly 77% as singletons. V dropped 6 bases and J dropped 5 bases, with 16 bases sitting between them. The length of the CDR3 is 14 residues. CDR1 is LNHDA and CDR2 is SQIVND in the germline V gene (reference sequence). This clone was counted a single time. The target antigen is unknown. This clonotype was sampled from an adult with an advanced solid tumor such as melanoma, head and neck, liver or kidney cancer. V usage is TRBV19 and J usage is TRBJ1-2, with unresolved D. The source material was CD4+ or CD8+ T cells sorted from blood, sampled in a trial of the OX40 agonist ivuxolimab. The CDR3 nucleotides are TGTGCCAGTAGAGTGGATTCCCGCCAGTATGGCTACACCTTC. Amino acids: CASRVDSRQYGYTF.